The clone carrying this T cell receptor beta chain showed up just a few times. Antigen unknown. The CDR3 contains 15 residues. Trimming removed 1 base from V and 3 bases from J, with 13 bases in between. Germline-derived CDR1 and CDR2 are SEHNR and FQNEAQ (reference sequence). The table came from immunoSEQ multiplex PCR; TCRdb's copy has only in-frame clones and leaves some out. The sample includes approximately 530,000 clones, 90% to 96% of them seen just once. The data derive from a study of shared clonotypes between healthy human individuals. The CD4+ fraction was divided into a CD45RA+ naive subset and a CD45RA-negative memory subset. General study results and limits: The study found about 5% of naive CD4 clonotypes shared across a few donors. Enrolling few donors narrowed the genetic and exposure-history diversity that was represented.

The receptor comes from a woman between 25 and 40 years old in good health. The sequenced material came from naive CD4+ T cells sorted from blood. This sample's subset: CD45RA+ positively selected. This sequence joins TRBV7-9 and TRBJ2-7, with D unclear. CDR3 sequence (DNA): TGTGCCAGCAGCTTAGACGCGGATCCCGGCTACGAGCAGTACTTC. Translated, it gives CASSLDADPGYEQYF.